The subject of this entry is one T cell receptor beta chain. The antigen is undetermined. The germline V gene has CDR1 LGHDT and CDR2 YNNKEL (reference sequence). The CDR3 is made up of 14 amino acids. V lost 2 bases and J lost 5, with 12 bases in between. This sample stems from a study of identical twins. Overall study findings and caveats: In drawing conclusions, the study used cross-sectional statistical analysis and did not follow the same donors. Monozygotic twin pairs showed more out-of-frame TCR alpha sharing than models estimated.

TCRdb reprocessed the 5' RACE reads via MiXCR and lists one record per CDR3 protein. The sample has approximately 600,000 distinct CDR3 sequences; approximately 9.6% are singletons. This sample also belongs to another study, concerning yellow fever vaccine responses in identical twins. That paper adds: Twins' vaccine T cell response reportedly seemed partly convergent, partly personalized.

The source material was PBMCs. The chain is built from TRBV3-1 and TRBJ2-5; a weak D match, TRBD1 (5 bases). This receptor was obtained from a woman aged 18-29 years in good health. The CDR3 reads CASSQRTYGETQYF. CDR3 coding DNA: TGTGCCAGCAGCCAAAGGACATACGGGGAGACCCAGTACTTC.